Shown below are 24 T cell receptor beta chains from a single sample sequenced in a study of CD8+ T cells in alopecia areata. Following extraction, RNA underwent reverse transcription to cDNA, which served as the sequencing template. Assay: immunoSEQ multiplex PCR; the TCRdb copy retains only in-frame clones and omits some. Among 90,000 to 130,000 clones listed, 45% to 70% were seen once. Sample: CD8+ T cells sorted from blood. Receptor source: a human donor in good health.

This clone was counted only a few times. The V and J genes are TRBV6-5 and TRBJ2-3; TRBD2 agrees at 13 bases. Germline assignment: CDR1 MNHEY and CDR2 SVGAGI. The CDR3 length is 16 residues. V was clipped by 0 bases and J by 4 bases; unmatched bases: 1. This CDR3 is CASSYSTSGGPDTQYF. CDR3 in DNA: TGTGCCAGCAGTTACTCGACTAGCGGGGGGCCAGATACGCAGTATTTT.

The genes are TRBV13 and TRBJ2-7; D perhaps matches TRBD1 (6 bases). Trimming left V 3 bases short and J 0 bases short, with 9 bases between. The CDR3 length is 14 residues. CDR1 is PRHDT, CDR2 FYEKMQ, per germline (reference sequence). The CDR3 DNA reads TGTGCCAGCAGCTTGGGCAGGGGCTCCTACGAGCAGTACTTC. Protein sequence: CASSLGRGSYEQYF.

The rearrangement joins TRBV29-1 to TRBJ1-2, with D possibly matching TRBD1 (5 bases). Germline values: CDR1 SQVTM, CDR2 ANQGSEA. The CDR3 runs 12 residues. Trimming removed 3 bases from V and 4 bases from J, with 9 bases in between. CDR3 region: CSVDEGSYGYTF. The CDR3 DNA follows: TGCAGCGTTGATGAGGGGTCCTATGGCTACACCTTC.

The chain uses TRBV7-9 and TRBJ2-3; D unclear. Germline V gene data show CDR1 as SEHNR and CDR2 as FQNEAQ (reference sequence). V was trimmed by 4 bases and J by 0 bases, leaving 20 bases between them. The CDR3 is 18 residues long. This chain's CDR3 is CASSSPWTAGHSTDTQYF. CDR3 nucleotide sequence: TGTGCCAGCAGCTCGCCGTGGACGGCTGGTCATAGCACAGATACGCAGTATTTT. Combining the CDR3 with reference TRBV7-9 and TRBJ2-3 gives the whole variable domain DTGVSQNPRHKITKRGQNVTFRCDPISEHNRLYWYRQTLGQGPEFLTYFQNEAQLEKSRLLSDRFSAERPKGSFSTLEIQRTEQGDSAMYLCASSSPWTAGHSTDTQYFGPGTRLTVL.

The gene calls are TRBV19 and TRBJ2-2; D gene unclear. There are 16 residues in the CDR3. Germline V gene lookup returns CDR1 LNHDA and CDR2 SQIVND (reference sequence). Trimming removed 0 bases from V and 1 base from J, with 9 bases in between. The CDR3 nucleotides read TGTGCCAGTAGTATAGATCCCCCGCAGAACACCGGGGAGCTGTTTTTT. Its translation is CASSIDPPQNTGELFF. Looking up the rest from reference TRBV19 and TRBJ2-2 gives the full variable domain: DGGITQSPKYLFRKEGQNVTLSCEQNLNHDAMYWYRQDPGQGLRLIYYSQIVNDFQKGDIAEGYSVSREKKESFPLTVTSAQKNPTAFYLCASSIDPPQNTGELFFGEGSRLTVL.

This clone was seen only a few times. The chain joins TRBV5-6 to TRBJ2-4; unclear D gene. V lost 4 bases to trimming and J lost 1 base, with 6 bases between them. Germline V lookup: CDR1 SGHDT, CDR2 YYEEEE. This CDR3 region has 13 residues. The CDR3 reads CASSSLAKNIQYF. CDR3 in DNA: TGTGCCAGCAGCAGTTTGGCCAAAAACATTCAGTACTTC.

The V gene is TRBV27, the J gene TRBJ1-2, with TRBD1 matching over 8 bases. Per germline, CDR1 MNHEY and CDR2 SMNVEV (reference sequence). V shed 2 bases, J shed 5 bases, and the junction held 7 bases outside the gene matches. The CDR3 extends over 15 amino acids. The CDR3 reads CASSLATGALYGYTF. The CDR3 coding sequence is TGTGCCAGCAGTTTAGCGACAGGGGCTCTATATGGCTACACCTTC.

In this sample, this clone turned up many times. This chain links TRBV6-1 with TRBJ2-1; TRBD2 is a possible D gene (6 bases). From germline, CDR1 is MNHNS and CDR2 SASEGT. This CDR3 region has 15 residues. Trimming took off 5 bases at V and 6 bases at J, with 17 bases between the two ends. CDR3 DNA: TGTGCCAGCAGTTCGGGACTGGAATCCCTCAATGAGCAGTTCTTC. Its translation is CASSSGLESLNEQFF.

This clone appeared once. The chain links TRBV27 to TRBJ1-1; the D is unclear. The CDR3 totals 11 residues. CDR1 is MNHEY and CDR2 is SMNVEV in the germline V gene (reference sequence). The V end lost 6 bases, the J end lost 11 bases, and 13 bases lay between the germline ends. Here the CDR3 reads CASRSGWDAFF. CDR3 DNA sequence: TGTGCCAGCAGGAGCGGATGGGATGCTTTCTTT.

This clone was observed a single time. The rearrangement joins TRBV7-9 to TRBJ2-1, with a tentative D call TRBD1 (6 bases). The CDR3 consists of 16 residues. Germline CDR1 SEHNR, CDR2 FQNEAQ (reference sequence). V lost 5 bases, J lost 0 bases, and 14 bases lay in between. The CDR3 region has the DNA TGTGCCAGCAGCCCCCGAGGGGGAAGCTCCTACAATGAGCAGTTCTTC. It specifies CASSPRGGSSYNEQFF.

The rearrangement uses TRBV7-9 and TRBJ2-7; 14 bases line up with TRBD2. CDR3 length equals 17 residues. Germline CDR1 and CDR2: SEHNR and FQNEAQ (reference sequence). J lost 0 bases, V lost 5 bases, and 6 bases had no gene match. CDR3 loop: CASSAGTSGGYSYEQYF. For the CDR3, the DNA is TGTGCCAGCAGCGCCGGGACTAGCGGGGGCTACTCCTACGAGCAGTACTTC.

In this sample, this clone turned up a few times. The rearrangement links TRBV29-1 to TRBJ2-7; TRBD1 matches at 8 bases. Germline values: CDR1 SQVTM, CDR2 ANQGSEA. CDR3 length: 14 residues. V shed 2 bases and J 2 bases; nucleotides not matched to a gene: 5. For the CDR3, the DNA is TGCAGCGTTGAAACCGGGACAGGACCCTACGAGCAGTACTTC. It translates to CSVETGTGPYEQYF.

The chain couples TRBV27 to TRBJ1-5; D remains unclear. The V gene's germline CDR1 is MNHEY and CDR2 SMNVEV (reference sequence). The V and J ends lost 4 bases and 6 bases respectively, with 10 bases between them. The CDR3 runs 13 residues. The CDR3 DNA is TGTGCCAGCAGTTGGGTTGAGGGTCAGCCCCAGCATTTT. As protein: CASSWVEGQPQHF.

This clone has more than one count but fewer than ten. J is TRBJ2-5 and V is TRBV13; the match to TRBD2 covers 9 bases. Germline trimming cut 2 bases from V and 2 bases from J; bases unmatched to any gene: 3. CDR1 PRHDT and CDR2 FYEKMQ come from the germline V gene (reference sequence). This CDR3 has 15 residues. The CDR3 sequence is CASSLQLAGQETQYF. In nucleotides, the CDR3 is TGTGCCAGCAGCTTACAGCTAGCGGGGCAAGAGACCCAGTACTTC.

The CDR3 spells CAWSVPSPNYGYTF. The DNA of the CDR3 is TGTGCCTGGAGTGTACCCAGTCCTAACTATGGCTACACCTTC. This sequence joins TRBV30 and TRBJ1-2; D is unclear. Trimming stripped 0 bases from V and 0 bases from J, with 8 bases between. CDR1 is GTSNPN, CDR2 SVGIG, per germline (reference sequence). The CDR3 is made up of 14 amino acids. Full variable domain (rest looked up from reference TRBV30 and TRBJ1-2): SQTIHQWPATLVQPVGSPLSLECTVEGTSNPNLYWYRQAAGRGLQLLFYSVGIGQISSEVPQNLSASRPQDRQFILSSKKLLLSDSGFYLCAWSVPSPNYGYTFGSGTRLTVV.

Here the CDR3 DNA reads TGCAGCGCTACGATGGGGCTCGAGACCAATCAGCCCCAGCATTTT. Translation: CSATMGLETNQPQHF. This rearrangement joins TRBV29-1 to TRBJ1-5; tentative D call: TRBD1 (5 bases). CDR3 length equals 15 residues. Germline V gene lookup returns CDR1 SQVTM and CDR2 ANQGSEA. The V end was cut by 7 bases, the J end by 3 bases, with 19 bases between.

The J gene is TRBJ1-1, the V gene TRBV5-6, with 7 bases lining up with TRBD1. The V gene's germline CDR1 is SGHDT and CDR2 YYEEEE. The V segment lost 5 bases and the J segment 6 bases; nucleotides outside the gene matches: 7. The length of the CDR3 is 13 residues. The CDR3 is CASSDTGVAEAFF. CDR3 DNA sequence: TGTGCCAGCAGTGATACAGGGGTAGCTGAAGCTTTCTTT.

In its sample, this clone was seen a few times. The V gene is TRBV11-2, the J gene TRBJ2-7; TRBD1 matches 8 bases. The CDR3 is 15 residues long. In germline, CDR1 is SGHAT, CDR2 FQNNGV. The V and J ends lost 5 bases and 0 bases, in that order; junction bases with no gene match: 6. The CDR3 reads CASSTGQGTSYEQYF. The CDR3 bases are TGTGCCAGCAGCACAGGACAGGGTACCTCCTACGAGCAGTACTTC.

This chain links TRBV15 with TRBJ2-6, with D perhaps given as TRBD1 or TRBD2 (5 bases each). The CDR3 loop spans 15 amino acids. Deletions cut 5 bases from V and 0 bases from J, with 8 bases between. Germline V gene data show CDR1 as LNHNV and CDR2 as YYDKDF (reference sequence). As DNA, the CDR3 is TGTGCCACCAGCGGGGGAAGCTCTGGGGCCAACGTCCTGACTTTC. Residues: CATSGGSSGANVLTF.

This clone was found once. This chain links TRBV14 with TRBJ2-3; 10 bases line up with TRBD1. V was pared by 4 bases and J by 6 bases, with 7 bases of the junction left unmatched. Germline V lookup: CDR1 SGHDN, CDR2 FVKESK. The CDR3 has 15 residues. CDR3 residues: CASSPGQGNVDTQYF. CDR3 coding DNA: TGTGCCAGCAGCCCGGGACAGGGGAACGTGGATACGCAGTATTTT.

The J gene is TRBJ2-1, the V gene TRBV6-6; 13 bases align to TRBD2. Trimming removed 4 bases from V and 3 bases from J; junction bases left unmatched: 3. The length of the CDR3 is 16 residues. Germline V gene data show CDR1 as MNHNY and CDR2 as SVGAGI (reference sequence). DNA for the CDR3: TGTGCCAGCAGTTTCGGGACTAGCGGGATCTACAATGAGCAGTTCTTC. It yields the protein CASSFGTSGIYNEQFF.

This clone was found once. The gene calls are TRBV13 and TRBJ1-2; weak D call: TRBD1 (6 bases). The V end was cut by 5 bases, the J end by 0 bases, with 13 bases between. CDR1 and CDR2 (germline): PRHDT, FYEKMQ (reference sequence). CDR3 length: 15 amino acids. In nucleotides, the CDR3 is TGTGCCAGCAGCCTACGGACAGTAGCTAACTATGGCTACACCTTC. Translation gives CASSLRTVANYGYTF.

V is TRBV7-8 and J is TRBJ2-7, with D tentatively TRBD1 (6 bases). The length of the CDR3 is 14 residues. CDR1 is SGHVS and CDR2 is FQNEAQ in the germline V gene. Trimming left V 2 bases short and J 3 bases short, with 11 bases between. This CDR3 is CASSLHRDHYEQYF. The CDR3 nucleotides are TGTGCCAGCAGCTTACACAGGGACCACTACGAGCAGTACTTC.

This chain uses TRBV6-1 with TRBJ2-4, with D possibly TRBD2 on 5 matching bases. Per the germline V gene, CDR1 is MNHNS and CDR2 is SASEGT. V was shortened by 0 bases and J by 7 bases, with 10 bases between the two germline ends. This CDR3 is built from 14 residues. The CDR3: CASSEAGGANIQYF. CDR3 nucleotides: TGTGCCAGCAGTGAAGCTGGAGGCGCTAACATTCAGTACTTC.